The clone carrying this T cell receptor (beta chain) came up a few times. What it recognizes is unknown. The CDR3 is 14 residues long. CDR1 SGHAT and CDR2 FQNNGV come from the germline V gene. V lost 5 bases, J lost 7 bases, and 10 bases stayed unmatched. TCRdb re-called the reads through MiXCR, storing one row per CDR3 protein. The sample holds approximately 730,000 distinct CDR3 sequences, around 35% seen once. This sample stems from a study of T cell repertoires in cytomegalovirus infection. Background on the study: As its CMV epitopes, the study selected recently identified HLA-C-restricted and well-studied HLA-B-restricted targets. Matching HLA type and CMV infection were both indicated by public TCR beta signatures.

Study findings and constraints: CMV-specific TCR beta clonotypes restricted by HLA-C were the ones dominating the ex vivo response. The cumulative frequency of public TCR beta families identified carriers of CMV plus the relevant HLA.

This receptor was obtained from a human donor in good health (CMV status not recorded). Some clones in this sample may be carry-over from other donors' samples. The material sequenced was cultured PBMCs, taken from culture after CMV antigen stimulation. The J gene is TRBJ2-7, the V gene TRBV11-2; 8 nucleotides agree with TRBD2. The CDR3 protein is CASSRKSGGQEQYF. In DNA form, the CDR3 reads TGTGCCAGCAGCCGCAAGTCGGGAGGGCAGGAGCAGTACTTC.